What follows are 31 T cell receptor beta chains derived from one specimen sequenced in a study of vaccination and CD4 T cells after COVID-19. Sample time point: late sampling 161 to 241 days after vaccination in three convalescent patients. TCRdb processed the PCR reads anew with MiXCR; each CDR3 protein has one entry. The sample gives tens of thousands of distinct CDR3 sequences, roughly 50% of which show up once; 5.5% to 7% is in the top ten. The material was CD4+ T cells from blood, obtained about 7 months after SARS-CoV-2 vaccination. These receptor sequences come from a human donor who had recovered from COVID-19.

The chain recombines TRBV24-1 with TRBJ1-2; no clear D. The germline V gene has CDR1 KGHDR and CDR2 SFDVKD. This CDR3 is 12 amino acids long. V lost 3 bases and J lost 3, with 4 bases in between. CDR3 DNA sequence: TGTGCCACCAGTGATATTGACTATGGCTACACCTTC. Translation gives CATSDIDYGYTF.

The genes are TRBV24-1 and TRBJ2-1; 8 bases align to TRBD2. Per germline, CDR1 KGHDR and CDR2 SFDVKD. This CDR3 has 16 residues. V lost 3 bases and J lost 9; bases outside the gene matches: 12. The CDR3 DNA reads as TGTGCCACCAGTGATCCAATAAGCGGGAGCAAGGGTGAGCAGTTCTTC. Protein: CATSDPISGSKGEQFF.

This chain connects TRBV12-3 or TRBV12-4 to TRBJ1-1, with D possibly TRBD1 on 5 matching bases. V lost 3 bases and J lost 0, with 11 bases in between. CDR3 size: 15 residues. The CDR3 protein is CASSLGTFLNTEAFF. CDR3 nucleotides: TGTGCCAGCAGTTTGGGGACCTTCCTGAACACTGAAGCTTTCTTT.

The genes are TRBV4-2 and TRBJ2-5; the match to TRBD2 covers 8 bases. J lost 3 bases, V lost 0 bases, and 9 bases had no gene match. CDR3 length: 17 amino acids. Germline CDR1 LGHNA, CDR2 YNFKEQ. Here the CDR3 DNA reads TGTGCCAGCAGCCAAGATTTCGGGGGGGGGTTAAAAGAGACCCAGTACTTC. The encoded protein is CASSQDFGGGLKETQYF.

CDR3 in DNA: TGTGCCAGCAGTGATCAGCATGAGACCCAGTACTTC. Translating it yields CASSDQHETQYF. V is TRBV2 and J is TRBJ2-5, with no clear D. This CDR3 comprises 12 residues. Germline CDR1 is SNHLY and CDR2 is FYNNEI. Trimming took off 3 bases at V and 5 bases at J, with 7 bases between the two ends.

The chain links TRBV7-2 to TRBJ2-5; 7 bases line up with TRBD2. The germline CDR1 and CDR2 sequences are SGHTA and FQGNSA. The junction had 22 bases not matched to a gene; V was cut back by 4 bases and J by 5 bases. The CDR3 extends over 19 amino acids. CDR3 in amino acids: CASSSRGGGRAFRPETQYF. In DNA, the CDR3 is TGTGCCAGCAGCTCCCGGGGTGGAGGGAGGGCCTTTCGTCCGGAGACCCAGTACTTC. Filled out from reference TRBV7-2 and TRBJ2-5, the complete variable domain reads GAGVSQSPSNKVTEKGKDVELRCDPISGHTALYWYRQSLGQGLEFLIYFQGNSAPDKSGLPSDRFSAERTGGSVSTLTIQRTQQEDSAVYLCASSSRGGGRAFRPETQYFGPGTRLLVL.

In this sample, this clonotype turned up a few times. DNA for the CDR3: TGTGCCAGCACTATTTCGGGACAGGGGGTAAATCAGCCCCAGCATTTT. This sequence encodes CASTISGQGVNQPQHF. The J gene is TRBJ1-5, the V gene TRBV28; the match to TRBD1 covers 11 bases. With V trimmed by 7 bases and J by 4 bases, 9 bases remained unmatched. There are 16 residues in the CDR3. Germline-derived CDR1 and CDR2 are MDHEN and SYDVKM. Filled out from reference TRBV28 and TRBJ1-5, the complete variable domain reads DVKVTQSSRYLVKRTGEKVFLECVQDMDHENMFWYRQDPGLGLRLIYFSYDVKMKEKGDIPEGYSVSREKKERFSLILESASTNQTSMYLCASTISGQGVNQPQHFGDGTRLSIL.

The V gene is TRBV7-9, the J gene TRBJ2-7; 10 positions agree with TRBD1. Germline V gene lookup returns CDR1 SEHNR and CDR2 FQNEAQ (reference sequence). CDR3 size: 14 residues. After removal of 8 bases from V and 0 bases from J, the junction contained 4 bases not matched to a gene. The CDR3 reads CASEGTGASYEQYF. In DNA, the CDR3 is TGTGCCAGCGAGGGGACAGGGGCCTCCTACGAGCAGTACTTC.

In this sample, this clonotype turned up a few times. The J gene is TRBJ1-6, the V gene TRBV7-8, with D possibly matching TRBD1 (6 bases). Trimming took off 5 bases at V and 3 bases at J, with 11 bases between the two ends. Germline V gives CDR1 SGHVS, CDR2 FQNEAQ. The CDR3 is 15 residues long. The CDR3 spells CASSPGQFYNSPLHF. The DNA of the CDR3 is TGTGCCAGCAGCCCAGGACAGTTCTATAATTCACCCCTCCACTTT.

The chain couples TRBV20-1 to TRBJ2-3; TRBD2 aligns across 13 bases. The CDR3 covers 15 residues. Trimming cost V 4 bases and J 1 base; bases outside gene matches: 2. Germline-derived CDR1 and CDR2 are DFQATT and SNEGSKA (reference sequence). CDR3 sequence reads: CSAKGLAGRTDTQYF. The DNA for the CDR3 is TGCAGTGCTAAGGGACTAGCGGGGCGCACAGATACGCAGTATTTT.

The J gene is TRBJ2-3, the V gene TRBV20-1; 14 positions match TRBD2. The CDR3 runs to 14 residues. V lost 5 bases to trimming and J lost 6 bases; unmatched junction nucleotides: 4. From germline, CDR1 is DFQATT and CDR2 SNEGSKA (reference sequence). In DNA, the CDR3 is TGCAGTGCTCTGGGACTAGCGGGAGTGGATACGCAGTATTTT. Translating it yields CSALGLAGVDTQYF.

This clonotype turned up a few times. The genes are TRBV27 and TRBJ2-7, with 9 bases fitting TRBD2. Trimming cost V 5 bases and J 3 bases; bases outside gene matches: 2. CDR1 is MNHEY and CDR2 is SMNVEV in the germline V gene (reference sequence). This CDR3 comprises 13 residues. The CDR3 here is CASSLAGSYEQYF. As DNA, the CDR3 is TGTGCCAGCAGTCTAGCGGGGAGCTACGAGCAGTACTTC.

This clonotype turned up a few times. The chain couples TRBV29-1 to TRBJ2-7; D ambiguous. The germline V gene has CDR1 SQVTM and CDR2 ANQGSEA. V lost 4 bases and J 0 bases, leaving 10 bases between the germline ends. The CDR3 is 13 residues long. CDR3 residues: CSVAGQSSYEQYF. The CDR3 coding sequence is TGCAGCGTTGCTGGTCAAAGCTCCTACGAGCAGTACTTC.

The J gene is TRBJ2-7, the V gene TRBV27; D remains ambiguous. The germline V and J ends were trimmed by 4 bases and 2 bases, with 15 bases remaining between them. The CDR3 runs to 15 residues. In germline, CDR1 is MNHEY, CDR2 SMNVEV (reference sequence). CDR3 amino acids: CASSYHGRTTYEQYF. The CDR3 nucleotides are TGTGCCAGCAGTTATCATGGCAGAACTACCTACGAGCAGTACTTC.

The chain has TRBV19 and TRBJ2-6, with no clear D. The germline gives CDR1 LNHDA, CDR2 SQIVND (reference sequence). The CDR3 loop spans 13 amino acids. V was clipped by 8 bases and J by 0 bases, with 5 bases between them. For the CDR3, the DNA is TGTGCCAGTGGTGCCTCTGGGGCCAACGTCCTGACTTTC. It translates to CASGASGANVLTF.

The V and J genes are TRBV20-1 and TRBJ2-5; TRBD1 agrees at 7 bases. The germline CDR1 and CDR2 sequences are DFQATT and SNEGSKA (reference sequence). The CDR3 has 12 amino acids. The V segment lost 6 bases and the J segment 9 bases; nucleotides outside the gene matches: 10. The CDR3 bases are TGCAGTGCCAGCTCGACAGGGTTTTCCCAGTACTTC. Its translation is CSASSTGFSQYF.

V and J are TRBV7-2 and TRBJ1-6, with D hard to call. The CDR3 spans 14 residues. V was shortened by 1 base and J by 9 bases, with 10 bases between the two germline ends. CDR1 and CDR2 from the germline V gene are SGHTA and FQGNSA. The DNA for the CDR3 is TGTGCCAGCAGCTTAGGAACAGCTGGTTCACCCCTCCACTTT. Translating gives CASSLGTAGSPLHF.

The genes are TRBV6-1 and TRBJ1-6; D ambiguous. This CDR3 has 13 residues. Between the trimmed V and J ends, which lost 7 bases and 10 bases, there was a span of 14 bases. The germline V gene has CDR1 MNHNS and CDR2 SASEGT. The CDR3, as DNA: TGTGCCAGCAACCGGGAGGGTAACTCACCCCTCCACTTT. Translating it yields CASNREGNSPLHF.

The chain employs TRBV19 and TRBJ2-6; TRBD1 agrees at 7 bases. The CDR3 totals 14 residues. CDR1 is LNHDA and CDR2 is SQIVND in the germline V gene (reference sequence). J was trimmed by 2 bases and V by 8 bases; bases with no gene match: 3. The CDR3 loop is CASGTGAGANVLTF. The CDR3 region has the DNA TGTGCCAGTGGAACAGGGGCTGGGGCCAACGTCCTGACTTTC.

In its sample, this clonotype was seen a few times. The chain combines TRBV15 with TRBJ2-3; 8 bases match TRBD2. Germline CDR1 and CDR2: LNHNV and YYDKDF (reference sequence). V shed 0 bases and J 2 bases; nucleotides not matched to a gene: 10. The CDR3 sequence is 18 residues long. This CDR3 is CATSRDFNSGTPTDTQYF. For the CDR3, the DNA is TGTGCCACCAGCAGAGACTTTAATAGCGGGACCCCCACAGATACGCAGTATTTT.

The V call is TRBV6-1, the J call TRBJ2-7; 7 bases map to TRBD1. The length of the CDR3 is 14 residues. The germline gives CDR1 MNHNS, CDR2 SASEGT. V was pared by 5 bases and J by 3 bases, with 7 bases of the junction left unmatched. The CDR3 sequence: CASSLRDRYYEQYF. As DNA, the CDR3 is TGTGCCAGCAGTCTTAGGGACAGATACTACGAGCAGTACTTC.

This rearrangement joins TRBV6-2 or TRBV6-3 to TRBJ2-2; D gene unclear. V shed 0 bases and J shed 6 bases, with 8 bases lying between them. This CDR3 comprises 14 residues. Germline V CDR1 and CDR2: MNHEY, SVGEGT. The CDR3 reads CASSYSSSAGELFF. The CDR3 DNA follows: TGTGCCAGCAGTTACTCGAGCTCGGCCGGGGAGCTGTTTTTT.

The count of this clonotype is one. The chain has TRBV27 and TRBJ2-3, with 8 bases fitting TRBD1. CDR3 length equals 14 residues. The trim removed 5 bases at V and 4 bases at J, leaving 5 bases unmatched. Looked up from germline, CDR1 is MNHEY and CDR2 is SMNVEV (reference sequence). CDR3 loop: CASSPQQGADTQYF. CDR3 bases: TGTGCCAGCAGTCCACAACAGGGGGCAGATACGCAGTATTTT.

The genes are TRBV6-5 and TRBJ2-7; TRBD2 matches at 9 bases. This CDR3 is 15 amino acids long. Per the germline V gene, CDR1 is MNHEY and CDR2 is SVGAGI. Trimming took 4 bases from V and 0 from J; bases not matched to a gene: 4. The DNA of the CDR3 is TGTGCCAGCAGTTCACGGACTAGCGCCTCCTACGAGCAGTACTTC. Translated: CASSSRTSASYEQYF.

This clonotype has more than one count but fewer than ten. CDR3 nucleotide sequence: TGTGCCAGCAGAGCACAGGGGTCCGCAGCCAGTCAGCCCCAGCATTTT. Protein sequence: CASRAQGSAASQPQHF. The chain links TRBV6-1 to TRBJ1-5; 7 positions agree with TRBD1. Germline V gene lookup returns CDR1 MNHNS and CDR2 SASEGT. CDR3 length: 16 residues. V dropped 6 bases and J dropped 6; count of bases not matched to a gene: 14.

In its sample, this clonotype was seen a few times. This chain uses TRBV7-3 with TRBJ2-7; a weak D match, TRBD2 (5 bases). Trimming removed 4 bases from V and 7 bases from J, with 14 bases in between. Germline lookup yields CDR1 SGHTA and CDR2 FQGTGA. This CDR3 has 13 amino acids. The CDR3 bases are TGTGCCAGCAGCTCCTCCCTCCCGGGGGAGCAGTACTTC. Translating it yields CASSSSLPGEQYF.

This chain joins TRBV20-1 and TRBJ1-5; 7 positions agree with TRBD1. The V gene end was trimmed by 0 bases and the J gene end by 8 bases; junction bases not matched to a gene: 13. CDR1 and CDR2 (germline): DFQATT, SNEGSKA (reference sequence). The CDR3 is 16 amino acids. Here the CDR3 DNA reads TGCAGTGCTAGAGATCTGTCCGCAGGGGGTGCGGAGCCCCAGCATTTT. Amino acid sequence: CSARDLSAGGAEPQHF.

This clonotype appeared a few times. The chain recombines TRBV20-1 with TRBJ2-7; 7 positions agree with TRBD1. Germline lookup yields CDR1 DFQATT and CDR2 SNEGSKA (reference sequence). This CDR3 comprises 13 residues. J was trimmed by 3 bases and V by 6 bases; bases with no gene match: 8. The CDR3 bases are TGCAGTGCGAGGACAGGCGAGCTCTACGAGCAGTACTTC. It specifies CSARTGELYEQYF.

The chain recombines TRBV20-1 with TRBJ2-7; 8 bases match TRBD2. CDR3 length: 13 amino acids. V dropped 6 bases and J dropped 2; count of bases not matched to a gene: 6. Germline CDR1 is DFQATT and CDR2 is SNEGSKA (reference sequence). The CDR3 bases are TGCAGTGCCAGTAGCGGGATAACCTACGAGCAGTACTTC. Its translation is CSASSGITYEQYF.

Judged by abundance, this clonotype is medium-sized (0.01 to 0.1%). The rearrangement joins TRBV19 to TRBJ1-2; D unresolved. The length of the CDR3 is 9 residues. Per the germline V gene, CDR1 is LNHDA and CDR2 is SQIVND (reference sequence). The CDR3 reads CAAVYGYTF. DNA for the CDR3: TGTGCGGCGGTCTATGGCTACACCTTC.

In this sample, this clonotype turned up a few times. The chain couples TRBV20-1 to TRBJ1-1; D ambiguous. CDR3 length equals 11 residues. The V gene's germline CDR1 is DFQATT and CDR2 SNEGSKA (reference sequence). Trimming left V 1 base short and J 10 bases short, with 10 bases between. CDR3 nucleotides: TGCAGTGCTAGAGCATTAACGGGAGCTTTCTTT. This gives the protein CSARALTGAFF.